This T cell receptor (beta chain) is drawn from a study of blood T cell repertoires in COVID-19. Study details: Whether acute or convalescent, the COVID-19 samples came from the United States, Italy and Spain. Nucleic acid was either cDNA or gDNA, and it came from T cells, B-cell-depleted T cells, or PBMCs.

Original analysis: How many nucleated cells were present was estimated from reference gene primer amplification. Profiling relied on immunoSEQ multiplex PCR, and the TCRdb table lists in-frame clones only, not all of them. V and J calls and clone size come straight from that table; D and trimming were deduced from the DNA. The table records over 200,000 clones, approximately 84% of them present only once. V lost 4 bases, J lost 0 bases, and 2 bases stayed unmatched. Germline V CDR1 and CDR2: SGHRS, YFSETQ. The CDR3 covers 15 residues. What was sequenced was peripheral blood. This clonotype was obtained from a man older than 75 with acute or convalescent COVID-19. The J gene is TRBJ2-1, the V gene TRBV5-1, with 9 nucleotides matching TRBD2. The CDR3 is CASSSSGSSYNEQFF. The CDR3 DNA is TGCGCCAGCAGCAGTAGCGGGAGCTCCTACAATGAGCAGTTCTTC. The full variable domain, with the rest looked up from reference TRBV5-1 and TRBJ2-1, is KAGVTQTPRYLIKTRGQQVTLSCSPISGHRSVSWYQQTPGQGLQFLFEYFSETQRNKGNFPGRFSGRQFSNSRSEMNVSTLELGDSALYLCASSSSGSSYNEQFFGPGTRLTVL.